This entry lists 30 T cell receptor beta chains sequenced from one sample in a study of shared clonotypes between healthy human individuals. The table came from immunoSEQ multiplex PCR; TCRdb's copy has only in-frame clones and leaves some out. The table records some 740,000 clones, nearly 95% of them present only once. Naive CD8 cells, CD45RO-negative and positively selected for CCR7, excluded terminally differentiated effector memory CD45RA+ cells. The sequenced sample was naive CD8+ T cells sorted from blood. Source of these receptors: a man aged 30 to 45 in good health.

This chain connects TRBV30 to TRBJ2-7; perhaps TRBD2 as D (6 bases). The CDR3 extends over 13 amino acids. Trimming removed 3 bases at V and 4 bases at J, with 13 bases between. In germline, CDR1 is GTSNPN, CDR2 SVGIG (reference sequence). CDR3 protein: CAWSAGTPYEQYF. For the CDR3, the DNA is TGTGCCTGGAGCGCTGGGACTCCGTACGAGCAGTACTTC.

The V gene is TRBV29-1, the J gene TRBJ1-2; the D is unclear. This CDR3 contains 12 residues. V was cut by 6 bases and J by 8 bases, with 16 bases left in between. The germline V gene encodes CDR1 SQVTM and CDR2 ANQGSEA. The CDR3 region has the DNA TGCAGCGTCGTGGTCCTGGCGGGAGGCTACACCTTC. It yields the protein CSVVVLAGGYTF.

V usage is TRBV11-2 and J usage is TRBJ2-5, with D possibly matching TRBD2 (5 bases). This CDR3 is built from 15 residues. The germline V and J ends were trimmed by 4 bases and 7 bases, with 19 bases remaining between them. CDR1 and CDR2 (germline): SGHAT, FQNNGV. The CDR3, as DNA: TGTGCCAGCAGCTCAGCCGGGGATCCCGTCGGGACCCAGTACTTC. Its translation is CASSSAGDPVGTQYF.

Comment on this clone: Other nucleotide sequences from this sample produce the same CDR3. The chain employs TRBV6-5 and TRBJ2-7; 8 positions match TRBD1. The V gene's germline CDR1 is MNHEY and CDR2 SVGAGI. The CDR3 loop spans 13 amino acids. V was clipped by 6 bases and J by 2 bases; unmatched bases: 3. The CDR3, as DNA: TGTGCCAGCAGCCGGACAGGGACCTACGAGCAGTACTTC. It encodes CASSRTGTYEQYF.

The chain carries TRBV7-7 and TRBJ2-1; D not resolved. Germline CDR1 SSHAT, CDR2 FNYEAQ (reference sequence). V was clipped by 5 bases and J by 6 bases, with 11 bases between them. The CDR3 spans 13 residues. The CDR3 spells CASSKGYVNEQFF. CDR3 DNA sequence: TGTGCCAGCAGCAAGGGTTACGTCAATGAGCAGTTCTTC.

This clone showed up just once. The chain combines TRBV27 with TRBJ2-1, with 10 bases identical to TRBD2. After removal of 6 bases from V and 6 bases from J, the junction contained 5 bases not matched to a gene. Germline assignment: CDR1 MNHEY and CDR2 SMNVEV (reference sequence). The CDR3 covers 14 residues. The CDR3 DNA follows: TGTGCCAGCAGACCTAGCGGGAGACGCAATGAGCAGTTCTTC. As protein: CASRPSGRRNEQFF.

This chain connects TRBV2 to TRBJ1-1; 7 nucleotides match TRBD1. The CDR3 loop spans 14 amino acids. CDR1 is SNHLY and CDR2 is FYNNEI in the germline V gene. V was clipped by 6 bases and J by 0 bases; unmatched bases: 4. The CDR3 sequence is CASSETGMNTEAFF. For the CDR3, the DNA is TGTGCCAGCAGCGAGACAGGGATGAACACTGAAGCTTTCTTT.

V gene TRBV7-2 combines with J gene TRBJ2-7, with D possibly matching TRBD1 (6 bases). CDR1 and CDR2 from the germline V gene are SGHTA and FQGNSA. The CDR3 sequence is 14 residues long. V was trimmed by 1 base and J by 2 bases, leaving 9 bases between them. The CDR3 is CASSLGDNPYEQYF. The CDR3, as DNA: TGTGCCAGCAGCTTAGGGGACAATCCCTACGAGCAGTACTTC.

The genes are TRBV27 and TRBJ2-5, with D perhaps given as TRBD1 or TRBD2 (5 bases each). V lost 0 bases to trimming and J lost 6 bases, with 5 bases between them. Germline V CDR1 and CDR2: MNHEY, SMNVEV (reference sequence). This CDR3 contains 12 residues. As DNA, the CDR3 is TGTGCCAGCAGTTTATCGGGACAGACCCAGTACTTC. Amino acid sequence: CASSLSGQTQYF.

J is TRBJ2-3 and V is TRBV6-4, with TRBD2 identical over 13 bases. Germline CDR1 is MRHNA and CDR2 is SNTAGT. V lost 4 bases and J lost 4; bases outside the gene matches: 5. The CDR3 length is 16 residues. Here the CDR3 reads CASSAGLAGEADTQYF. In nucleotides, the CDR3 is TGTGCCAGCAGTGCTGGACTAGCGGGAGAGGCAGATACGCAGTATTTT.

The chain has TRBV19 and TRBJ1-5, with D unclear. Per germline, CDR1 LNHDA and CDR2 SQIVND (reference sequence). This CDR3 contains 15 residues. V lost 4 bases to trimming and J lost 3 bases, with 13 bases between them. The CDR3 DNA follows: TGTGCCAGTAGTACCGGAGGCAGCAACAATCAGCCCCAGCATTTT. This codes for CASSTGGSNNQPQHF.

The J gene is TRBJ2-3, the V gene TRBV11-2; the D gene is possibly TRBD1 (6 bases). Trimming shortened V by 6 bases and J by 1 base, and 20 bases separated the two germline ends. CDR3 length: 17 residues. Germline V gives CDR1 SGHAT, CDR2 FQNNGV. The CDR3 is CASSFGDKARGTDTQYF. The CDR3 nucleotides read TGTGCCAGCAGTTTTGGGGACAAGGCTCGAGGCACAGATACGCAGTATTTT.

The J gene is TRBJ2-7, the V gene TRBV29-1, with no clear D. Deletions cut 7 bases from V and 2 bases from J, with 15 bases between. The germline gives CDR1 SQVTM, CDR2 ANQGSEA. This CDR3 has 13 residues. The CDR3: CSATPVDAYEQYF. CDR3 in DNA: TGCAGCGCCACTCCGGTTGACGCCTACGAGCAGTACTTC.

The CDR3 sequence: CASSFGRQFNGELFF. The CDR3, as DNA: TGTGCCAGCAGCTTTGGTCGCCAGTTCAACGGGGAGCTGTTTTTT. The chain couples TRBV11-2 to TRBJ2-2, with D hard to call. Looked up from germline, CDR1 is SGHAT and CDR2 is FQNNGV. This CDR3 comprises 15 residues. V was clipped by 3 bases and J by 7 bases, with 15 bases between them.

Comments on this clone: In the same sample, other DNA sequences code for this CDR3. This sequence joins TRBV7-8 and TRBJ2-7, with D possibly TRBD2 on 7 matching bases. Germline V gives CDR1 SGHVS, CDR2 FQNEAQ. The CDR3 contains 15 residues. V lost 1 base and J 0 bases, leaving 10 bases between the germline ends. For the CDR3, the DNA is TGTGCCAGCAGCTTAGGCGGGGGCAGCTCCTACGAGCAGTACTTC. Protein product: CASSLGGGSSYEQYF.

V is TRBV2 and J is TRBJ2-1, with 7 bases lining up with TRBD2. The CDR3 totals 13 residues. The junction had 13 bases not matched to a gene; V was cut back by 11 bases and J by 9 bases. Germline loops: CDR1 SNHLY, CDR2 FYNNEI. The CDR3 nucleotides are TGTGCCGCCGATGGGAGGAGCGGGGTTGAGCAGTTCTTC. It codes for CAADGRSGVEQFF.

The J gene is TRBJ2-1, the V gene TRBV4-1; D is perhaps TRBD2 (5 bases). There are 15 residues in the CDR3. Trimming removed 0 bases from V and 4 bases from J, with 10 bases in between. Germline V CDR1 and CDR2: MGHRA, YSYEKL. The CDR3 nucleotides are TGCGCCAGCAGCCAAGATCTAACTAGTTACAATGAGCAGTTCTTC. This sequence encodes CASSQDLTSYNEQFF.

The rearrangement joins TRBV29-1 to TRBJ2-1; 7 bases are shared with TRBD2. The germline CDR1 and CDR2 sequences are SQVTM and ANQGSEA. The junction had 6 bases not matched to a gene; V was cut back by 6 bases and J by 1 base. This CDR3 has 14 residues. The CDR3 DNA sequence: TGCAGCGTCGCCCTAGCGGCGTCCTACAATGAGCAGTTCTTC. Its protein product is CSVALAASYNEQFF.

This chain links TRBV28 with TRBJ2-7, with D perhaps TRBD1 (7 bases). The length of the CDR3 is 15 residues. Germline CDR1 reads MDHEN; CDR2 reads SYDVKM. V lost 7 bases, J lost 3 bases, and 19 bases lay in between. CDR3 sequence reads: CASNGGRTGIYEQYF. Here the CDR3 DNA reads TGTGCCAGCAACGGGGGAAGGACAGGTATCTACGAGCAGTACTTC.

CDR3 in amino acids: CASSSGQGAGELFF. Here the CDR3 DNA reads TGTGCCAGCAGTTCAGGACAGGGGGCCGGGGAGCTGTTTTTT. This chain joins TRBV27 and TRBJ2-2, with 10 bases aligning to TRBD1. The CDR3 has 14 amino acids. V gave up 4 bases and J gave up 6 bases; unmatched junction bases: 2. Germline values: CDR1 MNHEY, CDR2 SMNVEV (reference sequence).

This chain joins TRBV6-6 and TRBJ1-4; D is unclear. The CDR3 has 13 amino acids. V was pared by 6 bases and J by 4 bases, with 9 bases between. From germline, CDR1 is MNHNY and CDR2 SVGAGI (reference sequence). The CDR3 sequence: CASSAGINEKLFF. The DNA for the CDR3 is TGTGCCAGCAGCGCCGGGATTAATGAAAAACTGTTTTTT.

This clone was recorded only once. The gene calls are TRBV7-8 and TRBJ1-4, with unresolved D. CDR3 length: 16 amino acids. V was shortened by 5 bases and J by 7 bases, with 20 bases between the two germline ends. CDR1 and CDR2 (germline): SGHVS, FQNEAQ. The CDR3 spells CASSPHVGWGSEKLFF. The CDR3 nucleotides are TGTGCCAGCAGCCCCCACGTCGGATGGGGAAGTGAAAAACTGTTTTTT.

The CDR3, as DNA: TGTGCCAGCGGGGGACGAGGGACCCGGGGGTACAATGAGCAGTTCTTC. This translates into CASGGRGTRGYNEQFF. This rearrangement joins TRBV7-9 to TRBJ2-1, with D tentatively TRBD2 (6 bases). V was shortened by 8 bases and J by 4 bases, with 21 bases between the two germline ends. This CDR3 spans 16 amino acids. Germline CDR1 SEHNR, CDR2 FQNEAQ (reference sequence).

This chain connects TRBV11-2 to TRBJ2-7, with D perhaps matching TRBD2 (5 bases). The CDR3 covers 13 residues. V was clipped by 4 bases and J by 4 bases, with 11 bases between them. Germline V CDR1 and CDR2: SGHAT, FQNNGV. The CDR3 is CASSSGLEYEQYF. The CDR3 region has the DNA TGTGCCAGCAGCTCCGGACTTGAGTACGAGCAGTACTTC.

The J gene is TRBJ2-7, the V gene TRBV5-6, with TRBD1 matching over 10 bases. This CDR3 spans 13 amino acids. V dropped 4 bases and J dropped 4; count of bases not matched to a gene: 2. The germline V gene encodes CDR1 SGHDT and CDR2 YYEEEE. The CDR3, as DNA: TGTGCCAGCAGCGGGACAGGGGAATACGAGCAGTACTTC. This encodes CASSGTGEYEQYF.

This clone was detected once. The CDR3 nucleotides are TGCGCCAGCTTATCGGACAGGGAGGCGAGTGGGGACACTGAAGCTTTCTTT. Translated, it gives CASLSDREASGDTEAFF. J is TRBJ1-1 and V is TRBV23-1; TRBD1 matches at 8 bases. TRBV23-1 is marked as an open reading frame, function uncertain. CDR3 size: 17 residues. The ends lost 8 bases at V and 3 bases at J; junction bases unmatched: 17.

The chain combines TRBV19 with TRBJ2-7, with 7 bases matching TRBD1. The CDR3 loop spans 14 amino acids. Germline V CDR1 and CDR2: LNHDA, SQIVND (reference sequence). V gave up 2 bases and J gave up 3 bases; unmatched junction bases: 4. The CDR3, as DNA: TGTGCCAGTAGTATATTTCAGGGGGACTACGAGCAGTACTTC. It codes for CASSIFQGDYEQYF.

The J gene is TRBJ2-7, the V gene TRBV6-5; TRBD2 is a possible D gene (6 bases). Per germline, CDR1 MNHEY and CDR2 SVGAGI. The CDR3 totals 15 residues. V lost 5 bases and J lost 0, with 14 bases in between. The CDR3 DNA sequence: TGTGCCAGCAGTAACCGGGACTCGGTCTCCTACGAGCAGTACTTC. Residues: CASSNRDSVSYEQYF.

The chain carries TRBV29-1 and TRBJ1-1; the match to TRBD1 covers 8 bases. There are 12 residues in the CDR3. The V gene end was trimmed by 5 bases and the J gene end by 6 bases; junction bases not matched to a gene: 5. CDR1 is SQVTM, CDR2 ANQGSEA, per germline. CDR3 in amino acids: CSVLTGAAEAFF. CDR3 sequence (DNA): TGCAGCGTTTTGACAGGGGCGGCTGAAGCTTTCTTT.

This clone was counted only a few times. This chain's CDR3 is CASSLEASHFREQYF. In DNA form, the CDR3 reads TGTGCCAGCAGCTTAGAGGCGTCCCATTTCCGCGAGCAGTACTTC. The chain combines TRBV7-6 with TRBJ2-7; D ambiguous. The CDR3 totals 15 residues. Germline V CDR1 and CDR2: SGHVS, FNYEAQ. Trimming stripped 1 base from V and 6 bases from J, with 16 bases between.